This TCR beta chain comes out of a study of T cells in Graves' hyperthyroidism and ophthalmopathy. Amplified regions were TCR beta CDR3 sequences from RNA transcripts. The TCR CDR3 was amplified in a first-round RT-PCR using the HTBI primer set. TCRdb called the multiplex PCR reads again in MiXCR, with one record for every CDR3 protein. The sample has approximately 600,000 distinct CDR3 sequences, roughly 15% seen once. This clonotype was picked up many times. Germline lookup yields CDR1 DFQATT and CDR2 SNEGSKA (reference sequence). The CDR3 loop spans 14 amino acids. The V and J ends lost 5 bases and 6 bases, in that order; junction bases with no gene match: 7. Over 18 months, lack of ophthalmopathy progression marked Graves' hyperthyroidism as stable. Extraction of PBMCs used around 9.6 ml of fresh peripheral blood.

The sequenced material came from blood. This sequence was found in a woman in her 30s with Graves' hyperthyroidism. This chain joins TRBV20-1 and TRBJ2-1; TRBD1 matches 10 bases. CDR3 region: CSAGGQGVTNEQFF. The CDR3 nucleotides are TGCAGTGCTGGAGGACAGGGGGTTACCAATGAGCAGTTCTTC.